The 24 T cell receptor beta chains listed next were all sequenced from one sample in a study of Ad26.COV2.S vaccination and SARS-CoV-2 variants. Treatment defined: around 19 received Ad26.COV2.S at low or high dose, single or two shots; about 5 received placebo; per-sample allocation not given. The samples were gathered on day 63 after the first injection of vaccine or placebo. The table came from immunoSEQ multiplex PCR; TCRdb's copy has only in-frame clones and leaves some out. The sample lists about half a million clones; roughly nine tenths were seen once. The sequences come from peripheral blood, collected in a trial of Ad26.COV2.S vaccine versus placebo. The receptors come from a person aged 18-60 years who received the Ad26.COV2.S COVID-19 vaccine or a placebo.

The CDR3 DNA reads as TGTGCCAGCGCAATTGCGACGGCGAACTCTGGAAACACCATATATTTT. Translating gives CASAIATANSGNTIYF. This chain links TRBV28 with TRBJ1-3; the D is unclear. This CDR3 contains 16 residues. Trimming removed 8 bases at V and 0 bases at J, with 17 bases between. Germline V gene sequence: CDR1 MDHEN, CDR2 SYDVKM.

The chain couples TRBV4-2 to TRBJ2-3; 7 bases match TRBD1. Germline V gene sequence: CDR1 LGHNA, CDR2 YNFKEQ. The V segment lost 0 bases and the J segment 1 base; nucleotides outside the gene matches: 7. The CDR3 contains 17 residues. The CDR3 spells CASSQDRRQGGTDTQYF. Written as DNA, the CDR3 is TGTGCCAGCAGCCAAGATAGGCGTCAGGGGGGCACAGATACGCAGTATTTT.

The chain recombines TRBV5-1 with TRBJ2-1, with TRBD2 matching 14 bases. The V gene end was trimmed by 1 base and the J gene end by 4 bases; junction bases not matched to a gene: 4. The CDR3 totals 17 residues. CDR1 is SGHRS and CDR2 is YFSETQ in the germline V gene. The chain's CDR3 is CASSLPGTSGSYNEQFF. As DNA, the CDR3 is TGCGCCAGCAGCTTGCCCGGGACTAGCGGGAGTTACAATGAGCAGTTCTTC.

This clone has only one observation. The chain links TRBV6-9 to TRBJ2-5; D possibly corresponds to TRBD2 (6 bases). CDR3 length: 14 residues. Germline CDR1 is MNHGY and CDR2 is SVAAGI. Trimming took 3 bases from V and 0 from J, leaving 8 bases between them. The CDR3 DNA reads TGTGCCAGCAGTTACCGGGACTACCAAGAGACCCAGTACTTC. Its translation is CASSYRDYQETQYF.

This sequence joins TRBV6-6 and TRBJ2-7; 9 bases agree with TRBD2. CDR1 MNHNY and CDR2 SVGAGI come from the germline V gene (reference sequence). Unmatched junction bases numbered 6, after V lost 6 bases and J lost 0 bases. The CDR3 contains 15 residues. The CDR3 DNA is TGTGCCAGCAGGTACCTAGCGGGACCCTCCTACGAGCAGTACTTC. Its protein product is CASRYLAGPSYEQYF.

V gene TRBV2 combines with J gene TRBJ2-7; D uncertain. The CDR3 extends over 13 amino acids. Germline CDR1 SNHLY, CDR2 FYNNEI. V gave up 3 bases and J gave up 6 bases, with 12 bases separating them. The CDR3 DNA sequence: TGTGCCAGCAGTGATGGTGGTTCCCGCGAGCAGTACTTC. It specifies CASSDGGSREQYF. The variable domain in full, completed from reference TRBV2 and TRBJ2-7, reads EPEVTQTPSHQVTQMGQEVILRCVPISNHLYFYWYRQILGQKVEFLVSFYNNEISEKSEIFDDQFSVERPDGSNFTLKIRSTKLEDSAMYFCASSDGGSREQYFGPGTRLTVT.

The V call is TRBV29-1, the J call TRBJ2-2; D uncertain. Germline-derived CDR1 and CDR2 are SQVTM and ANQGSEA. The V end lost 4 bases, the J end lost 6 bases, and 6 bases lay between the germline ends. The CDR3 spans 11 residues. In nucleotides, the CDR3 is TGCAGCGTTGGGAGTCCCGGGGAGCTGTTTTTT. Translated: CSVGSPGELFF.

This chain uses TRBV4-1 with TRBJ2-7; no firm D call. Germline lookup yields CDR1 MGHRA and CDR2 YSYEKL. The CDR3 has 12 residues. Trimming pared 5 bases from V and 5 bases from J, leaving 10 bases between. CDR3 amino acids: CASSSREDEQYF. CDR3 DNA: TGCGCCAGCAGCTCCCGCGAGGACGAGCAGTACTTC.

As concerns this clone: A read error may account for a junction end that differs from germline. The rearrangement joins TRBV5-1 to TRBJ1-1; D possibly corresponds to TRBD1 (6 bases). CDR3 length: 14 residues. Germline CDR1 reads SGHRS; CDR2 reads YFSETQ. The chain's CDR3 is CASCLDRLNTEAFF. In DNA form, the CDR3 reads TGCGCCAGCTGCTTGGACAGACTGAACACTGAAGCTTTCTTT.

V usage is TRBV7-6 and J usage is TRBJ1-5; perhaps TRBD1 as D (5 bases). This CDR3 spans 12 amino acids. Per germline, CDR1 SGHVS and CDR2 FNYEAQ. Deletions cut 4 bases from V and 6 bases from J, with 7 bases between. The CDR3 sequence: CASSSRGQPQHF. DNA of the CDR3: TGTGCCAGCAGCTCTAGGGGTCAGCCCCAGCATTTT.

The CDR3 spells CASSLILQTGVNTEAFF. The CDR3 DNA reads TGTGCCAGCAGCTTAATACTCCAGACAGGGGTCAACACTGAAGCTTTCTTT. This chain joins TRBV11-2 and TRBJ1-1; TRBD1 aligns across 8 bases. This CDR3 comprises 17 residues. The V gene end was trimmed by 2 bases and the J gene end by 2 bases; junction bases not matched to a gene: 10. Germline V gives CDR1 SGHAT, CDR2 FQNNGV.

This chain links TRBV9 with TRBJ2-1, with 15 bases matching TRBD2. CDR3 length: 16 amino acids. The V gene end was trimmed by 2 bases and the J gene end by 10 bases; junction bases not matched to a gene: 7. From germline, CDR1 is SGDLS and CDR2 YYNGEE. DNA for the CDR3: TGTGCCAGCAGCGTCAAGGGACTAGCGGGGGGTAGGGAGCAGTTCTTC. This translates into CASSVKGLAGGREQFF. Drawing the rest from reference TRBV9 and TRBJ2-1, the complete variable domain is DSGVTQTPKHLITATGQRVTLRCSPRSGDLSVYWYQQSLDQGLQFLIQYYNGEERAKGNILERFSAQQFPDLHSELNLSSLELGDSALYFCASSVKGLAGGREQFFGPGTRLTVL.

The V call is TRBV4-3, the J call TRBJ1-6, with D possibly being TRBD1 (6 bases). The length of the CDR3 is 16 residues. Trimming stripped 1 base from V and 7 bases from J, with 14 bases between. Germline CDR1 and CDR2: LGHNA and YSLEER. CDR3 sequence: CASSQGVPGDNSPLHF. The CDR3 bases are TGCGCCAGCAGCCAAGGGGTCCCAGGGGACAATTCACCCCTCCACTTT.

This chain connects TRBV28 to TRBJ2-1; D is uncertain. Per the germline V gene, CDR1 is MDHEN and CDR2 is SYDVKM. The CDR3 is 11 amino acids. The germline V and J ends were trimmed by 3 bases and 10 bases, with 7 bases remaining between them. CDR3 DNA: TGTGCCAGCAGTTTTTATCTCGAGCAGTTCTTC. This gives the protein CASSFYLEQFF.

This clone showed up just once. The chain links TRBV6-5 to TRBJ1-3, with 8 bases lining up with TRBD1. Germline loops: CDR1 MNHEY, CDR2 SVGAGI. The CDR3 covers 15 residues. Losses at the gene ends were 5 bases for V and 4 bases for J; bases not matched to a gene: 7. The CDR3 DNA follows: TGTGCCAGCAGTCGAGGGACAGGTTTCGGAAACACCATATATTTT. It translates to CASSRGTGFGNTIYF.

V usage is TRBV6-5 and J usage is TRBJ2-3; TRBD2 aligns across 7 bases. CDR1 MNHEY and CDR2 SVGAGI come from the germline V gene. The V segment lost 7 bases and the J segment 0 bases; nucleotides outside the gene matches: 4. The CDR3 sequence is 14 residues long. The CDR3 coding sequence is TGTGCCAGCAAGGCGGGGGTTAGCACAGATACGCAGTATTTT. Translated, it gives CASKAGVSTDTQYF.

This chain joins TRBV14 and TRBJ2-3; 10 positions agree with TRBD2. The junction had 9 bases not matched to a gene; V was cut back by 4 bases and J by 5 bases. Germline lookup yields CDR1 SGHDN and CDR2 FVKESK. The CDR3 is made up of 16 amino acids. As DNA, the CDR3 is TGTGCCAGCAGCCGGGGACCAGCGGGGGGGCAAGATACGCAGTATTTT. Translated, it gives CASSRGPAGGQDTQYF. The full variable domain, its missing parts supplied by reference TRBV14 and TRBJ2-3, is EAGVTQFPSHSVIEKGQTVTLRCDPISGHDNLYWYRRVMGKEIKFLLHFVKESKQDESGMPNNRFLAERTGGTYSTLKVQPAELEDSGVYFCASSRGPAGGQDTQYFGPGTRLTVL.

The chain employs TRBV7-8 and TRBJ1-3; D is undetermined. Germline CDR1 and CDR2: SGHVS and FQNEAQ. This CDR3 comprises 14 residues. Trimming shortened V by 1 base and J by 8 bases, and 12 bases separated the two germline ends. DNA for the CDR3: TGTGCCAGCAGCTTAGAAGCAGCCCCGGACACCATATATTTT. This encodes CASSLEAAPDTIYF.

Written as DNA, the CDR3 is TGTGCCAGCAGTCCTGGACAGGGCTCCTACAATGAGCAGTTCTTC. This translates into CASSPGQGSYNEQFF. The chain joins TRBV6-5 to TRBJ2-1; 8 bases are a match to TRBD1. Germline CDR1 reads MNHEY; CDR2 reads SVGAGI. Trimming cost V 5 bases and J 0 bases; bases outside gene matches: 3. The CDR3 loop spans 15 amino acids.

Comment on this clone: The identical CDR3 is also encoded by other nucleotide sequences in the sample. This chain links TRBV30 with TRBJ1-3, with 12 positions matching TRBD1. After removal of 0 bases from V and 4 bases from J, the junction contained 1 base not matched to a gene. This CDR3 has 15 amino acids. Germline V gives CDR1 GTSNPN, CDR2 SVGIG (reference sequence). The CDR3 DNA is TGTGCCTGGAGTGTGGGACAGGGGGCCGGAAACACCATATATTTT. This codes for CAWSVGQGAGNTIYF.

The chain has TRBV5-4 and TRBJ2-1, with a possible D match to TRBD2 (7 bases). The germline CDR1 and CDR2 sequences are SGHNT and YYREEE (reference sequence). The germline V and J ends were trimmed by 0 bases and 3 bases, with 13 bases remaining between them. The length of the CDR3 is 16 residues. CDR3 sequence (DNA): TGTGCCAGCAGCTTGGCCGGGCGGGGGCTCTACAATGAGCAGTTCTTC. Its translation is CASSLAGRGLYNEQFF.

The genes are TRBV7-8 and TRBJ1-1; D gene ambiguous. This CDR3 contains 16 residues. The V gene lost 1 base and the J gene lost 3 bases, with 15 bases spanning the gap. Germline V lookup: CDR1 SGHVS, CDR2 FQNEAQ. The CDR3 coding sequence is TGTGCCAGCAGCTTAGAGGCCCGGAGGTTTGACACTGAAGCTTTCTTT. It yields the protein CASSLEARRFDTEAFF.

The rearrangement joins TRBV19 to TRBJ1-5; TRBD1 is a possible D gene (5 bases). Trimming stripped 11 bases from V and 4 bases from J, with 24 bases between. CDR1 and CDR2 from the germline V gene are LNHDA and SQIVND (reference sequence). The CDR3 spans 16 residues. As DNA, the CDR3 is TGTGCCGCCAGTACGTATTACGGGGCCTCGAATCAGCCCCAGCATTTT. Its translation is CAASTYYGASNQPQHF.

This chain joins TRBV7-9 and TRBJ1-4, with D unresolved. Germline V gene lookup returns CDR1 SEHNR and CDR2 FQNEAQ (reference sequence). Trimming cost V 4 bases and J 6 bases, with 12 bases left between them. The CDR3 length is 14 residues. CDR3 coding DNA: TGTGCCAGCAGCTCCCGGCCCTCTTATGAAAAACTGTTTTTT. Translated: CASSSRPSYEKLFF.